Listed here are 24 T cell receptor beta chains from one sample, sequenced in a study of cytomegalovirus exposure and HLA in healthy donors. Use of 60 Vbeta and 13 Jbeta primers characterized the PCR. The repertoire was sequenced with immunoSEQ multiplex PCR; TCRdb's copy has only in-frame clones and lacks some. The sample consists of over 100,000 clones, 74% of them appearing once. Material for sequencing was PBMCs. These receptors came from a man between 40 and 49 years old in good health and CMV-seropositive.

V usage is TRBV2 and J usage is TRBJ2-7, with D tentatively TRBD2 (5 bases). CDR3 size: 14 residues. V was pared by 7 bases and J by 4 bases, with 17 bases between. Germline V gene lookup returns CDR1 SNHLY and CDR2 FYNNEI. The CDR3 DNA sequence: TGTGCCAGCAAATCGGTGGCTAGCAGTTACGAGCAGTACTTC. Its translation is CASKSVASSYEQYF. Supplemented by reference TRBV2 and TRBJ2-7, the full variable domain reads EPEVTQTPSHQVTQMGQEVILRCVPISNHLYFYWYRQILGQKVEFLVSFYNNEISEKSEIFDDQFSVERPDGSNFTLKIRSTKLEDSAMYFCASKSVASSYEQYFGPGTRLTVT.

The chain recombines TRBV7-8 with TRBJ2-7; D is possibly TRBD2 (5 bases). Trimming removed 3 bases from V and 3 bases from J, with 6 bases in between. The CDR3 has 12 amino acids. The germline CDR1 and CDR2 sequences are SGHVS and FQNEAQ. The CDR3 DNA reads TGTGCCAGCAGCTTTGGGAGCTACGAGCAGTACTTC. It specifies CASSFGSYEQYF.

The chain is built from TRBV19 and TRBJ2-3; TRBD2 matches at 12 bases. This CDR3 comprises 15 residues. V lost 7 bases, J lost 7 bases, and 9 bases stayed unmatched. Germline values: CDR1 LNHDA, CDR2 SQIVND (reference sequence). DNA for the CDR3: TGTGCCAGTACCGGACTAGCGGGAACTGGATATACGCAGTATTTT. Residues: CASTGLAGTGYTQYF.

V usage is TRBV6-1 and J usage is TRBJ2-2, with 7 bases fitting TRBD2. The CDR3 length is 15 residues. Trimming cost V 8 bases and J 1 base; bases outside gene matches: 7. Germline lookup yields CDR1 MNHNS and CDR2 SASEGT. In nucleotides, the CDR3 is TGTGCCAGCGGCGTGGGGGGGGTGAACACCGGGGAGCTGTTTTTT. It yields the protein CASGVGGVNTGELFF.

This clone was seen a single time. The rearrangement links TRBV5-1 to TRBJ2-7; D is perhaps TRBD2 (5 bases). The CDR3 runs to 14 residues. V was pared by 1 base and J by 7 bases, with 15 bases between. Germline CDR1 and CDR2: SGHRS and YFSETQ. This chain's CDR3 is CASSLYEGSVEQYF. The CDR3 region has the DNA TGCGCCAGCAGCTTGTACGAGGGATCGGTAGAGCAGTACTTC.

This chain links TRBV21-1 with TRBJ1-2; TRBD1, the D gene given by the table, was not confirmed from the DNA. TRBV21-1 is recorded as a pseudogene. The CDR3 runs 16 residues. The CDR3 protein is CASSIKSEGEYYGYTF. As DNA, the CDR3 is TGTGCCAGCAGCATTAAATCCGAGGGGGAATACTATGGCTACACCTTC.

The chain is built from TRBV5-6 and TRBJ1-2; 10 positions match TRBD1. V lost 2 bases and J lost 7; bases outside the gene matches: 5. Per germline, CDR1 SGHDT and CDR2 YYEEEE. The CDR3 extends over 14 amino acids. CDR3 sequence (DNA): TGTGCCAGCAGCTTTGGACAGGGGGAGGGTGGCTACACCTTC. This translates into CASSFGQGEGGYTF.

The chain employs TRBV5-6 and TRBJ2-3, with a tentative D call TRBD1 (6 bases). The ends were cut back, 0 bases at V and 0 bases at J, with 11 bases in the middle. CDR1 is SGHDT, CDR2 YYEEEE, per germline. The CDR3 has 16 amino acids. DNA for the CDR3: TGTGCCAGCAGCTTGGCGCCAGGGGCTAGCACAGATACGCAGTATTTT. This gives the protein CASSLAPGASTDTQYF.

DNA for the CDR3: TGTGCCAGCAGAGACTTCGCGAACACCGGGGAGCTGTTTTTT. It translates to CASRDFANTGELFF. The chain links TRBV7-9 to TRBJ2-2; D unclear. Germline V lookup: CDR1 SEHNR, CDR2 FQNEAQ (reference sequence). This CDR3 spans 14 amino acids. The V and J ends lost 6 bases and 0 bases respectively, with 8 bases between them. Looking up the rest from reference TRBV7-9 and TRBJ2-2 gives the full variable domain: DTGVSQNPRHKITKRGQNVTFRCDPISEHNRLYWYRQTLGQGPEFLTYFQNEAQLEKSRLLSDRFSAERPKGSFSTLEIQRTEQGDSAMYLCASRDFANTGELFFGEGSRLTVL.

J is TRBJ2-5 and V is TRBV7-2; maybe TRBD1 (6 bases). V lost 2 bases, J lost 2 bases, and 15 bases lay in between. This CDR3 contains 16 residues. Germline V gene sequence: CDR1 SGHTA, CDR2 FQGNSA. As DNA, the CDR3 is TGTGCCAGCAGCTTATTAGGTCGCAGGGGACAAGAGACCCAGTACTTC. Residues: CASSLLGRRGQETQYF.

In its sample, this clone was seen a few times. The chain is built from TRBV28 and TRBJ2-2; D remains ambiguous. Looked up from germline, CDR1 is MDHEN and CDR2 is SYDVKM. This CDR3 contains 12 residues. The ends were cut back, 3 bases at V and 9 bases at J, with 8 bases in the middle. CDR3 nucleotides: TGTGCCAGCAGTTTCCTGTTTCGGGAGCTGTTTTTT. It translates to CASSFLFRELFF.

The V gene is TRBV6-6, the J gene TRBJ2-7; TRBD2 is a possible D gene (5 bases). Germline lookup yields CDR1 MNHNY and CDR2 SVGAGI (reference sequence). The ends were cut back, 7 bases at V and 3 bases at J, with 10 bases in the middle. The CDR3 totals 12 residues. CDR3 coding DNA: TGTGCCAGCAAGTCCGGGGTCTACGAGCAGTACTTC. Translated, it gives CASKSGVYEQYF.

V usage is TRBV5-1 and J usage is TRBJ1-5, with D tentatively TRBD1 (5 bases). V was clipped by 0 bases and J by 1 base, with 8 bases between them. The germline V gene has CDR1 SGHRS and CDR2 YFSETQ. The CDR3 runs to 15 residues. CDR3 sequence: CASSLAGMSNQPQHF. The CDR3 nucleotides read TGCGCCAGCAGCTTGGCAGGGATGAGCAATCAGCCCCAGCATTTT.

The chain has TRBV13 and TRBJ2-7; TRBD1 might be the D (5 bases). Trimming removed 2 bases from V and 4 bases from J, with 6 bases in between. This CDR3 has 12 amino acids. Germline V gene sequence: CDR1 PRHDT, CDR2 FYEKMQ (reference sequence). The CDR3: CASSLRGYEQYF. CDR3 DNA: TGTGCCAGCAGCTTAAGGGGATACGAGCAGTACTTC.

This rearrangement joins TRBV9 to TRBJ1-1; D possibly corresponds to TRBD1 (6 bases). V was cut by 3 bases and J by 3 bases, with 12 bases left in between. This CDR3 has 14 residues. The germline V gene encodes CDR1 SGDLS and CDR2 YYNGEE. CDR3 coding DNA: TGTGCCAGCAGCGCCATACAGGGTTACACTGAAGCTTTCTTT. This translates into CASSAIQGYTEAFF.

This rearrangement joins TRBV28 to TRBJ2-2, with TRBD2 as a possible D gene (6 bases). V was clipped by 10 bases and J by 6 bases, with 24 bases between them. The germline gives CDR1 MDHEN, CDR2 SYDVKM. This CDR3 spans 16 amino acids. The CDR3 loop reads CATENVAVLGAGELFF. The CDR3 nucleotides are TGTGCCACCGAAAACGTAGCGGTCCTAGGCGCCGGGGAGCTGTTTTTT. The variable domain in full, with the rest retrieved from reference TRBV28 and TRBJ2-2, is DVKVTQSSRYLVKRTGEKVFLECVQDMDHENMFWYRQDPGLGLRLIYFSYDVKMKEKGDIPEGYSVSREKKERFSLILESASTNQTSMYLCATENVAVLGAGELFFGEGSRLTVL.

This chain joins TRBV6-1 and TRBJ2-5; TRBD1 matches at 11 bases. The J call may not be correct, given that the DNA end is closer to TRBJ2-7. Germline loops: CDR1 MNHNS, CDR2 SASEGT. CDR3 length equals 15 residues. The chain's CDR3 is CASSESGTGGYEQYF. For the CDR3, the DNA is TGTGCCAGCAGTGAGTCAGGGACAGGGGGCTACGAGCAGTACTTC.

The rearrangement uses TRBV27 and TRBJ2-5; 10 nucleotides match TRBD1. CDR3 size: 15 residues. V was clipped by 5 bases and J by 11 bases; unmatched bases: 14. The germline V gene encodes CDR1 MNHEY and CDR2 SMNVEV (reference sequence). The CDR3 nucleotides read TGTGCCAGCAGTCCGCGGGACAGGGGTATTGGTGAGCAGTACTTC. This sequence encodes CASSPRDRGIGEQYF.

The chain is built from TRBV5-1 and TRBJ2-1; 11 bases map to TRBD2. This CDR3 region has 15 residues. V gave up 4 bases and J gave up 4 bases; unmatched junction bases: 4. Germline loops: CDR1 SGHRS, CDR2 YFSETQ. For the CDR3, the DNA is TGCGCCAGCAGCCCTAGCGGGGGGCTTTACAATGAGCAGTTCTTC. Translating it yields CASSPSGGLYNEQFF.

This chain uses TRBV5-1 with TRBJ2-7, with D possibly TRBD1 on 5 matching bases. The V gene lost 1 base and the J gene lost 5 bases, with 16 bases spanning the gap. The CDR3 sequence is 15 residues long. Germline V lookup: CDR1 SGHRS, CDR2 YFSETQ. Written as DNA, the CDR3 is TGCGCCAGCAGCTTGAGGGGAAAGGGTACCGACGAGCAGTACTTC. Translated, it gives CASSLRGKGTDEQYF.

The rearrangement joins TRBV7-9 to TRBJ2-4; D remains ambiguous. This CDR3 contains 14 residues. V lost 1 base and J 0 bases, leaving 4 bases between the germline ends. Germline CDR1 SEHNR, CDR2 FQNEAQ (reference sequence). The CDR3 is CASSLGAAKNIQYF. Here the CDR3 DNA reads TGTGCCAGCAGCTTAGGGGCAGCCAAAAACATTCAGTACTTC.

The chain is built from TRBV7-2 and TRBJ2-1, with TRBD2 matching 8 bases. The germline CDR1 and CDR2 sequences are SGHTA and FQGNSA. This CDR3 comprises 15 residues. J gave up 7 bases and V 1 base, and 6 bases lay outside the gene matches. DNA for the CDR3: TGTGCCAGCAGCTTAGAAACCGGGGGGGCGAATGAGCAGTTCTTC. Translating gives CASSLETGGANEQFF.

The chain carries TRBV23-1 and TRBJ2-1; 9 bases line up with TRBD2. TRBV23-1 has ORF status, its function being uncertain. The CDR3 has 20 residues. With 2 bases clipped from V and 1 base from J, the junction kept 15 bases outside the gene matches. The CDR3 DNA follows: TGCGCCAGCAGTCAAGCAGACGCCCCGGGGCGGGAGGGTTCCTACAATGAGCAGTTCTTC. It encodes CASSQADAPGREGSYNEQFF.

In this sample, this clone turned up a few times. The chain uses TRBV6-4 and TRBJ1-1, with a weak D call TRBD1 (5 bases). Germline V CDR1 and CDR2: MRHNA, SNTAGT. The V end was cut by 4 bases, the J end by 2 bases, with 23 bases between. The CDR3 has 18 residues. CDR3 bases: TGTGCCAGCAGTGCCTGGAGACAGCCTCGGAGCCTAAACACTGAAGCTTTCTTT. Its translation is CASSAWRQPRSLNTEAFF.